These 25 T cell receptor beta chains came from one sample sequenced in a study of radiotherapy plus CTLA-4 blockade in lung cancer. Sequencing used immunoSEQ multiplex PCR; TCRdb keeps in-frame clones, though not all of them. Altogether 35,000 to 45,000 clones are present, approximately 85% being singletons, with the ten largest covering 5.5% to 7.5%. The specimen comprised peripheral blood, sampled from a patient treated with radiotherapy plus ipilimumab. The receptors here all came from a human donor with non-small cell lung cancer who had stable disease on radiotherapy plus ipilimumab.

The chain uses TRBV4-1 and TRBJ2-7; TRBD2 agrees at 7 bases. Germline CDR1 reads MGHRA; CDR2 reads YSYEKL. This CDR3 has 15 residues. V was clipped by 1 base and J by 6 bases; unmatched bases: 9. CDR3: CASSQAGLGRLEQYF. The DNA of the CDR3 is TGCGCCAGCAGCCAAGCCGGACTAGGACGCCTCGAGCAGTACTTC.

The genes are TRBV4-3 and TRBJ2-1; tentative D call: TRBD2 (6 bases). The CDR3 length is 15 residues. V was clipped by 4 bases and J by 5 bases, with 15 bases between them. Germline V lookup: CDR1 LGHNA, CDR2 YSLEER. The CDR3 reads CASSRMGSGNNEQFF. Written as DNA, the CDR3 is TGCGCCAGCAGCCGCATGGGTAGCGGCAACAATGAGCAGTTCTTC.

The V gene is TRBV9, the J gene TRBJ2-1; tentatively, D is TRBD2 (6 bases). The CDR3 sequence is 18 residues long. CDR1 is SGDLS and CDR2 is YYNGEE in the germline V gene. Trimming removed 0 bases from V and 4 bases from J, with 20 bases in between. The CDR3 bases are TGTGCCAGCAGCGTAGCCCCGTCTCTACTAGCACGGTACAATGAGCAGTTCTTC. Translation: CASSVAPSLLARYNEQFF.

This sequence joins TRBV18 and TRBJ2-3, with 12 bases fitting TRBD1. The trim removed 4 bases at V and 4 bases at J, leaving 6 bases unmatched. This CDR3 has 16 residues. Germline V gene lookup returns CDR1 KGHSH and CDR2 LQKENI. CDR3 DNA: TGTGCCAGCTCACACCAAGGGACAGGGGGCGCAGATACGCAGTATTTT. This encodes CASSHQGTGGADTQYF.

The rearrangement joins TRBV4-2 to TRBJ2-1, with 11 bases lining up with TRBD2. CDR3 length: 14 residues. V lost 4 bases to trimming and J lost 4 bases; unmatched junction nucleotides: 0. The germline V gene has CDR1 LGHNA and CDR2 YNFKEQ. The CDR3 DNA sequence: TGTGCCAGCAGCCCTAGCGGGAGGTACAATGAGCAGTTCTTC. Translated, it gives CASSPSGRYNEQFF.

Here the CDR3 DNA reads TGTGCCAGCAGGACAGGGGGCGACACCATATATTTT. Translating it yields CASRTGGDTIYF. The chain is built from TRBV6-5 and TRBJ1-3, with 10 bases identical to TRBD1. After removal of 6 bases from V and 8 bases from J, the junction contained 1 base not matched to a gene. From germline, CDR1 is MNHEY and CDR2 SVGAGI. The CDR3 is 12 residues long.

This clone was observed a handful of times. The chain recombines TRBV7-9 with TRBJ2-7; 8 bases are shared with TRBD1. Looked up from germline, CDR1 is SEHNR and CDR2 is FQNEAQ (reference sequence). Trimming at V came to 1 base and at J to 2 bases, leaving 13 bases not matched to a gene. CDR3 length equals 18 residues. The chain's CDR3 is CASSLDFDRGKIPYEQYF. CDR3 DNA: TGTGCCAGCAGCTTAGACTTCGACAGGGGAAAGATCCCCTACGAGCAGTACTTC. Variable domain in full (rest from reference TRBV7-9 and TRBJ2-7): DTGVSQNPRHKITKRGQNVTFRCDPISEHNRLYWYRQTLGQGPEFLTYFQNEAQLEKSRLLSDRFSAERPKGSFSTLEIQRTEQGDSAMYLCASSLDFDRGKIPYEQYFGPGTRLTVT.

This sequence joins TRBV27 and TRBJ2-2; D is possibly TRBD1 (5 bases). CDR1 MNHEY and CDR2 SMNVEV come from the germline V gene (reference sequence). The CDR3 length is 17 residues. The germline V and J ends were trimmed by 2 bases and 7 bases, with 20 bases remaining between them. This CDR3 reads CASSLLGAPGLGGELFF. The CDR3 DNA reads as TGTGCCAGCAGTTTACTAGGGGCGCCGGGTCTAGGCGGGGAGCTGTTTTTT.

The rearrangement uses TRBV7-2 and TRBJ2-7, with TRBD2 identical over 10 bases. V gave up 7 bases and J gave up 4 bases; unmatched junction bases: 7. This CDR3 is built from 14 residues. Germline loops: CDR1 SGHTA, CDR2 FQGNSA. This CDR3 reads CASTEAGGPYEQYF. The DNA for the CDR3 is TGTGCCAGCACCGAAGCGGGAGGGCCTTACGAGCAGTACTTC.

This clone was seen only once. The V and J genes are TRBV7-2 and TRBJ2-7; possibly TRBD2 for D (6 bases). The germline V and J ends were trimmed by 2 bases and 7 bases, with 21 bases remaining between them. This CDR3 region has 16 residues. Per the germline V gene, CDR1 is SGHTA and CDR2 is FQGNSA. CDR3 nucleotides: TGTGCCAGCAGCTTATCTTCGGGGGATCCTCCCGTGGAGCAGTACTTC. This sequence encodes CASSLSSGDPPVEQYF.

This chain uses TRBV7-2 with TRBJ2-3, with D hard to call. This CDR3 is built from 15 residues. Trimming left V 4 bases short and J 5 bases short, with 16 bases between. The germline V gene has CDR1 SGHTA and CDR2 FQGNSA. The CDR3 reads CASSSRESGGDTQYF. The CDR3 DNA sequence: TGTGCCAGCAGCTCCCGAGAATCCGGCGGAGATACGCAGTATTTT.

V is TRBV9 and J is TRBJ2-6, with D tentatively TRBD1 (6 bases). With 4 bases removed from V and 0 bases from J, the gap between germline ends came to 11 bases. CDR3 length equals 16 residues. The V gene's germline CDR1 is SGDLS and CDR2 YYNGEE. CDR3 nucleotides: TGTGCCAGCAGCAGCGACAGGTACTCTGGGGCCAACGTCCTGACTTTC. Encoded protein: CASSSDRYSGANVLTF.

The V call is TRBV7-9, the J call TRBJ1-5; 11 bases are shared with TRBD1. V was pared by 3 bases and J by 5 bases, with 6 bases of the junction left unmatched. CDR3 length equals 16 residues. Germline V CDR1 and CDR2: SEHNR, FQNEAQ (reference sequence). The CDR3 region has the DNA TGTGCCAGCAGCTTCTCCCGGGACAGGGGGGATCAGCCCCAGCATTTT. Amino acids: CASSFSRDRGDQPQHF.

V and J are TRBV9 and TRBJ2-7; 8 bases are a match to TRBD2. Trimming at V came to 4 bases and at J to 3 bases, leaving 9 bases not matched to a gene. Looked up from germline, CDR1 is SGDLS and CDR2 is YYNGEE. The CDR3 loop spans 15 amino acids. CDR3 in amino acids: CASSPREGGGYEQYF. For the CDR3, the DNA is TGTGCCAGCAGCCCCCGGGAGGGCGGGGGCTACGAGCAGTACTTC.

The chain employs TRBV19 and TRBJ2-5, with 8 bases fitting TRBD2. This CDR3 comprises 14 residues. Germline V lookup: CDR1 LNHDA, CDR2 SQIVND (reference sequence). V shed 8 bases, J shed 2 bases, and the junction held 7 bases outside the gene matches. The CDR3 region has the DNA TGTGCCAGTTCTGGGGCTAGCGGGCAAGAGACCCAGTACTTC. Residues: CASSGASGQETQYF.

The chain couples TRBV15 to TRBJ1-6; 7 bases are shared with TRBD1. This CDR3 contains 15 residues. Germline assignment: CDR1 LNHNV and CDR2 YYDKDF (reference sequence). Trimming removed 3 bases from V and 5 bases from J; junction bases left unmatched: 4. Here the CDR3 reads CATSRDRPDNSPLHF. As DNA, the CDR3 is TGTGCCACCAGCAGGGACAGGCCAGATAATTCACCCCTCCACTTT.

This chain's CDR3 is CASSLDRVRETQYF. CDR3 nucleotides: TGTGCCAGCAGCCTAGACAGGGTCAGGGAGACCCAGTACTTC. The chain is built from TRBV28 and TRBJ2-5; TRBD1 matches 7 bases. J lost 5 bases, V lost 6 bases, and 9 bases had no gene match. Germline CDR1 reads MDHEN; CDR2 reads SYDVKM. This CDR3 contains 14 residues.

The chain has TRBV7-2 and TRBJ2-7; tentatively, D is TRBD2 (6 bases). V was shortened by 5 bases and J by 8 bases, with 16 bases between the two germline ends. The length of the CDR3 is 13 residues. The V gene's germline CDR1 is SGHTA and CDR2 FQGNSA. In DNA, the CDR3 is TGTGCCAGCAGCCTCGGAGGGACCGAGAAGCAGTACTTC. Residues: CASSLGGTEKQYF.

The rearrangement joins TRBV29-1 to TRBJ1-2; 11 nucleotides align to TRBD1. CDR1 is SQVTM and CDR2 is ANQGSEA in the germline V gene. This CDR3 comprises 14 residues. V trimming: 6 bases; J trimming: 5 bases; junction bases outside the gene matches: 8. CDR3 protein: CSVPRTGGGYGYTF. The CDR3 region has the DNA TGCAGCGTCCCTCGGACAGGGGGCGGGTATGGCTACACCTTC.

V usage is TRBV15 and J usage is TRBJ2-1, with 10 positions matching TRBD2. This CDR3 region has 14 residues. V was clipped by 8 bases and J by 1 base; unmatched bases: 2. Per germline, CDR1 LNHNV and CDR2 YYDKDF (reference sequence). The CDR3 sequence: CATQTSGSYNEQFF. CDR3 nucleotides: TGTGCCACCCAGACTAGCGGGTCCTACAATGAGCAGTTCTTC.

CDR3 sequence (DNA): TGTGCCAGCAGCGGGACAGTGAACACTGAAGCTTTCTTT. This codes for CASSGTVNTEAFF. The chain joins TRBV5-4 to TRBJ1-1; 7 nucleotides align to TRBD1. Germline CDR1 reads SGHNT; CDR2 reads YYREEE (reference sequence). V dropped 4 bases and J dropped 0; count of bases not matched to a gene: 0. This CDR3 region has 13 residues. Full variable domain (remainder filled in from reference TRBV5-4 and TRBJ1-1): ETGVTQSPTHLIKTRGQQVTLRCSSQSGHNTVSWYQQALGQGPQFIFQYYREEENGRGNFPPRFSGLQFPNYSSELNVNALELDDSALYLCASSGTVNTEAFFGQGTRLTVV.

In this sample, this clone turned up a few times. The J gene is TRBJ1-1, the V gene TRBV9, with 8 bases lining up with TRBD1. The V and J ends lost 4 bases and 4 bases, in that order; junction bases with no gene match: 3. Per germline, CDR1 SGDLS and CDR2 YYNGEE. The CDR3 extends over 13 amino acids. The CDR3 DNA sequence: TGTGCCAGCAGCTCCGGACAGGGCACTGAAGCTTTCTTT. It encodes CASSSGQGTEAFF.

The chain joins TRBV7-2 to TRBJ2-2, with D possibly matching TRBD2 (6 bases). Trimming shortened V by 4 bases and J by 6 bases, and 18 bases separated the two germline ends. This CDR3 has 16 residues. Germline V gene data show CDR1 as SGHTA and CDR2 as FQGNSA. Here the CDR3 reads CASSSYPGTRPGELFF. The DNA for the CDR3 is TGTGCCAGCAGCTCCTACCCCGGGACTCGCCCCGGGGAGCTGTTTTTT.

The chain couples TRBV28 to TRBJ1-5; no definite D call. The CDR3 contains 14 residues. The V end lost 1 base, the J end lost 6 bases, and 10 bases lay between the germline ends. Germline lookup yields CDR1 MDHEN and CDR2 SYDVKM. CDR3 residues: CASSLLVRGQPQHF. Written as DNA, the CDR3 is TGTGCCAGCAGTTTATTAGTCCGCGGTCAGCCCCAGCATTTT.

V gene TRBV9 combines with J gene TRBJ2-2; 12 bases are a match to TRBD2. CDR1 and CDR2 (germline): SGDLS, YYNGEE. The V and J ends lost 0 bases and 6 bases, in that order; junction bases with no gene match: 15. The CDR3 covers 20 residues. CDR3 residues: CASSVAPSSLAGGPAGELFF. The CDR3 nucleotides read TGTGCCAGCAGCGTAGCCCCAAGCTCCCTAGCGGGAGGGCCAGCCGGGGAGCTGTTTTTT.